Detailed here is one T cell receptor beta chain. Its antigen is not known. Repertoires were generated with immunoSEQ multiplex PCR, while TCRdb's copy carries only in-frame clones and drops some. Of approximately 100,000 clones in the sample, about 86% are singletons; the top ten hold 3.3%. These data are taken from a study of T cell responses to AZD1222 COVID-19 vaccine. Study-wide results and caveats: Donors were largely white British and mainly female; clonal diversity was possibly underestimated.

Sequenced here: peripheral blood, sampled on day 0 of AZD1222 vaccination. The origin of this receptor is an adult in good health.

The CDR3: CASSIGGSYNEQFF. CDR3 nucleotide sequence: TGTGCCAGTAGTATAGGAGGGTCATACAATGAGCAGTTCTTC. This chain uses TRBV19 with TRBJ2-1; possible D gene TRBD2, 5 bases. Per the germline V gene, CDR1 is LNHDA and CDR2 is SQIVND (reference sequence). V shed 1 base and J shed 4 bases, with 8 bases lying between them. The CDR3 is 14 residues long.